This TCR beta chain was found in a study of beta chain features in type 1 diabetes listed by TCRdb under 2018. Study-wide context: No differences in mean age, gender distribution, total cell number or subset yield were found between patients and healthy donors. Across all samples, fewer than 130 million sorted cells were examined, and cell number per subset correlated strongly with RNA yield. In the study, TCRB repertoires of sorted circulating CD4+ T cell subsets from recently diagnosed type 1 diabetes patients were compared with those of matched healthy donors. Whereas all 28 donors provided naive and central memory subsets, regulatory and stem cell-like memory subsets were isolated from just 8 patients and about 8 healthy donors. The study at large found these results: Only small numbers of individuals were included in the HLA sub-analyses, which left unresolved whether HLA type had any influence on TCRB rearrangement. Sequencing cDNA rather than genomic DNA could over-represent highly expressing activated cells, although activation and CD3 levels did not differ between groups. Type 1 diabetes patients showed a moderate but significant shortening of TCRB CDR3 length in all four CD4+ subsets. At VDJ recombination sites, type 1 diabetes patients had fewer insertions and more deleted nucleotides, which implies abnormalities in thymic rearrangement. PCR might favor shorter templates, but patient and control samples were amplified and corrected together, so any skew would affect both groups equally. Naive, central memory and regulatory TCRB repertoires appeared to be more alike among patients than among healthy donors.

A single peripheral blood draw of approximately 120 mL on average was collected from each donor into heparinised tubes. A BD FACSAria II was used to sort naive, central memory, regulatory and stem cell-like memory CD4+ T cells with a panel that included CD45RO, CCR7, CD25, CD127, CD95 and CD27. Every sorted population had a purity above 98%. Right away, PBMCs were isolated by Lymphoprep density gradient centrifugation and were stained directly, with no culture step. Samples were stained and sorted in pairs, with one healthy donor and one patient per experiment, so that batch effects were minimized. V sheds 6 bases and J sheds 5 bases, leaving 13 bases between their ends. CDR3 length: 14 amino acids, cysteine to phenylalanine. Only the CDR3 DNA is retained, 42 bases long and in frame from the first base. CDR1 and CDR2, looked up from the germline V gene, are MDHEN and SYDVKM. All of the isolated RNA was reverse transcribed with the High Capacity cDNA Reverse Transcription Kit, so expressed TCRB transcripts were sequenced. Deep immunoSEQ sequencing was performed on naive, central memory and regulatory T cell samples, with an average of roughly 3.6 million total reads per sample. After sorted cells were lysed in RLT buffer, RNA was extracted with DNase-treated RNeasy Micro or Mini kits, with the choice depending on cell number. Each cell subset was processed separately to prevent cross-contamination, with patient and healthy donor samples processed together. The immunoSEQ multiplex PCR was used to amplify TCRB sequences from cDNA, generating 87-bp fragments that spanned the CDR3 region. Sequencing of the amplicons was performed on the Illumina HiSeq platform. The study's processing was this. Synthetic template baselines were used to correct PCR bias computationally, reads within Hamming distance 2 were collapsed, and singletons that could not be merged were discarded. Reads were aligned against IMGT to assign V, D and J genes, CDR3 length and insertions or deletions at six rearrangement sites. Clonotype counts were normalized to sorted cell number within each subset before computing true diversity and Gini coefficients with the tcR R package. Repertoire sharing was quantified using the overlap coefficient calculated on TCRB nucleotide sequences. Out-of-frame TCRB sequences from naive cells were analyzed as a proxy for the pre-selection repertoire. In TCRdb, the immuneACCESS table is reduced to in-frame sequences with V and J assigned. These tables do not hold every clone; where another copy was compared, an unresolved V gene accounts for under half, and the others remain unexplained. D and trimming were read from the DNA, whereas the V and J calls and clone size are those reported in that table. The sample table holds 250,000 to 300,000 clones, of which 14% were seen once. About 0.015% of the sample is held by the ten biggest clonotypes.

This clone was recorded a few times. No antigen is known for it. Per-base qualities were not stored, and no clone one base away is much larger. The sequence was obtained from a man aged 25 to 40 with type 1 diabetes. Sequencing input: naive CD4+ T cells from blood. The cell subset or site label, read with the paper, signifies: true naive CD4+ T cells. The chain was built from TRBV28 and TRBJ2-2, and TRBD1 may be the D gene, going by 6 matching bases. The sequenced DNA: TGTGCCAGCAGCCTCAGACAGGTTACCGGGGAGCTGTTTTTT. It encodes CASSLRQVTGELFF.